The 25 T cell receptor beta chains below were found in one sample sequenced in a study of cytomegalovirus exposure and HLA in healthy donors. A multiplex PCR was run with 60 Vbeta primers and 13 Jbeta primers. Assay: immunoSEQ multiplex PCR; the TCRdb copy retains only in-frame clones and omits some. This table holds a few hundred thousand clones, roughly 80% found once. The sample taken for sequencing was PBMCs. The receptors stem from a girl aged 10 to 17 in good health and CMV-seronegative.

V and J are TRBV6-1 and TRBJ2-7; 7 bases are shared with TRBD2. V shed 6 bases and J 0 bases; nucleotides not matched to a gene: 5. Germline lookup yields CDR1 MNHNS and CDR2 SASEGT. This CDR3 contains 14 residues. The CDR3 sequence is CASRVGRPSYEQYF. CDR3 bases: TGTGCCAGCAGGGTCGGGAGGCCCTCCTACGAGCAGTACTTC.

The rearrangement links TRBV5-1 to TRBJ2-7; the D gene is possibly TRBD2 (6 bases). The V gene lost 7 bases and the J gene lost 0 bases, with 8 bases spanning the gap. CDR1 is SGHRS and CDR2 is YFSETQ in the germline V gene. CDR3 size: 12 residues. DNA of the CDR3: TGCGCCAGCCGGGACTCCTCCTACGAGCAGTACTTC. Its translation is CASRDSSYEQYF.

V usage is TRBV19 and J usage is TRBJ2-7; TRBD1 matches 7 bases. The CDR3 consists of 13 residues. The ends lost 1 base at V and 5 bases at J; junction bases unmatched: 2. CDR1 is LNHDA and CDR2 is SQIVND in the germline V gene (reference sequence). The CDR3, as DNA: TGTGCCAGTAGTATAGCCGGGACAGACGAGCAGTACTTC. This encodes CASSIAGTDEQYF.

This chain connects TRBV12-5 to TRBJ2-7, with 10 bases aligning to TRBD1. This CDR3 is built from 13 residues. CDR1 is LGHNT and CDR2 is FRNRAP in the germline V gene. After removal of 7 bases from V and 5 bases from J, the junction contained 5 bases not matched to a gene. The CDR3 nucleotides are TGTGCTAGTGCCTGGACAGGGGGACACGAGCAGTACTTC. It yields the protein CASAWTGGHEQYF. The variable domain in full, completed from reference TRBV12-5 and TRBJ2-7, reads DARVTQTPRHKVTEMGQEVTMRCQPILGHNTVFWYRQTMMQGLELLAYFRNRAPLDDSGMPKDRFSAEMPDATLATLKIQPSEPRDSAVYFCASAWTGGHEQYFGPGTRLTVT.

The V gene is TRBV5-4, the J gene TRBJ2-7, with 8 bases identical to TRBD2. Germline CDR1 reads SGHNT; CDR2 reads YYREEE (reference sequence). The CDR3 sequence is 16 residues long. V lost 3 bases, J lost 2 bases, and 10 bases stayed unmatched. CDR3 sequence reads: CASSSEEQRGTYEQYF. The CDR3 region has the DNA TGTGCCAGCAGCTCGGAGGAGCAGCGGGGGACCTACGAGCAGTACTTC.

The chain links TRBV25-1 to TRBJ1-5; D perhaps matches TRBD1 (5 bases). From germline, CDR1 is MGHDK and CDR2 SYGVNS. Trimming left V 7 bases short and J 4 bases short, with 8 bases between. The CDR3 runs to 12 residues. This CDR3 is CASNRGNQPQHF. The CDR3 region has the DNA TGTGCCAGCAATAGGGGAAATCAGCCCCAGCATTTT.

The rearrangement joins TRBV2 to TRBJ1-1, with D hard to call. The CDR3 has 16 residues. Germline values: CDR1 SNHLY, CDR2 FYNNEI. Trimming left V 2 bases short and J 4 bases short, with 17 bases between. Written as DNA, the CDR3 is TGTGCCAGCAGTGAAAGGAGGGTGGTTTATAGCACTGAAGCTTTCTTT. This translates into CASSERRVVYSTEAFF.

The chain is built from TRBV4-2 and TRBJ2-1, with D possibly TRBD2 on 5 matching bases. V shed 0 bases and J shed 15 bases, with 15 bases lying between them. This CDR3 is built from 13 residues. CDR1 is LGHNA and CDR2 is YNFKEQ in the germline V gene. The CDR3, as DNA: TGTGCCAGCAGCCAAGATACTAGAATAGTTTTGTTCTTC. Residues: CASSQDTRIVLFF.

This clone was counted a few times. V and J are TRBV5-4 and TRBJ1-1; 8 bases match TRBD1. Germline trimming cut 4 bases from V and 5 bases from J; bases unmatched to any gene: 4. The CDR3 is 13 amino acids. Germline V gives CDR1 SGHNT, CDR2 YYREEE (reference sequence). The chain's CDR3 is CASSAGQGTEAFF. The CDR3, as DNA: TGTGCCAGCAGCGCCGGACAGGGTACTGAAGCTTTCTTT.

The chain carries TRBV4-1 and TRBJ2-5; D is possibly TRBD1 (6 bases). The V and J ends lost 5 bases and 2 bases respectively, with 15 bases between them. The CDR3 runs to 15 residues. Looked up from germline, CDR1 is MGHRA and CDR2 is YSYEKL. The DNA for the CDR3 is TGCGCCAGCAGCTCCGGGACACAGCCTCAAGAGACCCAGTACTTC. Encoded protein: CASSSGTQPQETQYF.

The chain couples TRBV14 to TRBJ2-1; TRBD2 aligns across 14 bases. Germline lookup yields CDR1 SGHDN and CDR2 FVKESK. Trimming at V came to 3 bases and at J to 7 bases, leaving 17 bases not matched to a gene. The length of the CDR3 is 20 residues. DNA for the CDR3: TGTGCCAGCAGCCAGCGGAGACTAGCGGGAGGGCCTCGGGTTTCGAATGAGCAGTTCTTC. It codes for CASSQRRLAGGPRVSNEQFF.

The chain links TRBV5-6 to TRBJ1-1; D remains ambiguous. Between the trimmed V and J ends, which lost 3 bases and 7 bases, there was a span of 13 bases. CDR3 length equals 13 residues. The V gene's germline CDR1 is SGHDT and CDR2 YYEEEE. CDR3: CASSSRAESEAFF. The DNA of the CDR3 is TGTGCCAGCAGCTCGAGGGCGGAAAGTGAAGCTTTCTTT.

The chain carries TRBV28 and TRBJ1-1; TRBD1 might be the D (5 bases). The CDR3 is 18 amino acids. Germline V gives CDR1 MDHEN, CDR2 SYDVKM. The V end was cut by 5 bases, the J end by 2 bases, with 24 bases between. CDR3 amino acids: CASSPQDSFPVLNTEAFF. Here the CDR3 DNA reads TGTGCCAGCAGTCCCCAAGACAGTTTTCCCGTTCTAAACACTGAAGCTTTCTTT.

The chain links TRBV2 to TRBJ1-6; 7 bases agree with TRBD1. V dropped 8 bases and J dropped 7; count of bases not matched to a gene: 8. The CDR3 length is 14 residues. Per germline, CDR1 SNHLY and CDR2 FYNNEI. The CDR3 coding sequence is TGTGCCAGCTACCAGGACAGGTCCAATTCACCCCTCCACTTT. Protein product: CASYQDRSNSPLHF.

This chain links TRBV4-1 with TRBJ2-5, with TRBD1 as a possible D gene (6 bases). The V end was cut by 2 bases, the J end by 3 bases, with 16 bases between. The CDR3 spans 16 residues. Looked up from germline, CDR1 is MGHRA and CDR2 is YSYEKL. Here the CDR3 reads CASSQWFRQVKETQYF. As DNA, the CDR3 is TGCGCCAGCAGCCAATGGTTTCGACAGGTCAAAGAGACCCAGTACTTC.

The chain recombines TRBV6-1 with TRBJ1-1, with D unclear. This CDR3 contains 15 residues. Trimming took 2 bases from V and 6 from J, leaving 16 bases between them. Germline CDR1 is MNHNS and CDR2 is SASEGT. The CDR3 loop reads CASSEHRGTLAEAFF. The DNA of the CDR3 is TGTGCCAGCAGTGAACATCGGGGTACACTAGCTGAAGCTTTCTTT.

This rearrangement joins TRBV11-3 to TRBJ2-6, with 8 bases identical to TRBD2. The CDR3 has 16 amino acids. Germline assignment: CDR1 SGHNT and CDR2 YENEEA. Trimming removed 5 bases from V and 0 bases from J; junction bases left unmatched: 3. The CDR3 reads CASSLGLASGANVLTF. The CDR3 DNA sequence: TGTGCCAGCAGCCTCGGACTAGCCTCTGGGGCCAACGTCCTGACTTTC.

The J gene is TRBJ2-7, the V gene TRBV6-1, with 11 bases lining up with TRBD1. Germline loops: CDR1 MNHNS, CDR2 SASEGT. With 8 bases clipped from V and 1 base from J, the junction kept 7 bases outside the gene matches. CDR3 size: 15 residues. CDR3: CASGDRGVGSYEQYF. The CDR3 DNA follows: TGTGCCAGCGGGGACAGGGGGGTGGGGTCCTACGAGCAGTACTTC.

Here the CDR3 DNA reads TGCGCCAGCAGCTCCACTAGCGGGAGTCCGGAAGTAGGGCTGTTTTTT. This sequence encodes CASSSTSGSPEVGLFF. The genes are TRBV5-1 and TRBJ2-2; TRBD2 matches 11 bases. With 3 bases clipped from V and 13 bases from J, the junction kept 14 bases outside the gene matches. The germline gives CDR1 SGHRS, CDR2 YFSETQ. There are 16 residues in the CDR3.

The chain links TRBV29-1 to TRBJ2-7; weak D call: TRBD1 (5 bases). Germline loops: CDR1 SQVTM, CDR2 ANQGSEA. V lost 3 bases to trimming and J lost 2 bases, with 17 bases between them. The CDR3 has 15 residues. CDR3: CSVETRQQLTYEQYF. CDR3 bases: TGCAGCGTTGAGACCCGACAGCAGCTTACCTACGAGCAGTACTTC.

The chain couples TRBV6-5 to TRBJ2-3; possibly TRBD2 for D (6 bases). Germline V gene data show CDR1 as MNHEY and CDR2 as SVGAGI. This CDR3 has 14 residues. Trimming removed 2 bases from V and 3 bases from J, with 9 bases in between. The CDR3 DNA reads as TGTGCCAGCAGTTACGTGGAGGGGACAGATACGCAGTATTTT. Amino acid sequence: CASSYVEGTDTQYF.

The gene calls are TRBV7-9 and TRBJ1-2, with 9 bases matching TRBD1. This CDR3 is built from 16 residues. The V gene's germline CDR1 is SEHNR and CDR2 FQNEAQ (reference sequence). V was clipped by 5 bases and J by 4 bases; unmatched bases: 11. CDR3 residues: CASSLTQGARGYGYTF. In DNA, the CDR3 is TGTGCCAGCAGCCTAACACAGGGGGCGCGAGGCTATGGCTACACCTTC.

This sequence joins TRBV14 and TRBJ1-6, with a tentative D call TRBD1 (6 bases). The CDR3 loop spans 15 amino acids. Germline V CDR1 and CDR2: SGHDN, FVKESK. Trimming cost V 4 bases and J 6 bases, with 13 bases left between them. CDR3 amino acids: CASSPRQARNSPLHF. CDR3 nucleotides: TGTGCCAGCAGCCCCAGACAGGCTCGTAATTCACCCCTCCACTTT. The variable domain in full, completed from reference TRBV14 and TRBJ1-6, reads EAGVTQFPSHSVIEKGQTVTLRCDPISGHDNLYWYRRVMGKEIKFLLHFVKESKQDESGMPNNRFLAERTGGTYSTLKVQPAELEDSGVYFCASSPRQARNSPLHFGNGTRLTVT.

The V call is TRBV2, the J call TRBJ1-5; 9 nucleotides match TRBD1. V dropped 1 base and J dropped 1; count of bases not matched to a gene: 11. This CDR3 is 19 amino acids long. Germline CDR1 reads SNHLY; CDR2 reads FYNNEI. CDR3 in DNA: TGTGCCAGCAGTGAAGGAAGAAACAGGGGGCGACTGAGCAATCAGCCCCAGCATTTT. Protein product: CASSEGRNRGRLSNQPQHF.

The rearrangement joins TRBV5-1 to TRBJ2-7; 8 bases line up with TRBD2. The CDR3 runs to 15 residues. In germline, CDR1 is SGHRS, CDR2 YFSETQ. The V gene end was trimmed by 4 bases and the J gene end by 6 bases; junction bases not matched to a gene: 12. CDR3 coding DNA: TGCGCCAGCAGCCGGGCGGCGGGAGGAAGTCGCGAGCAGTACTTC. Its translation: CASSRAAGGSREQYF.